This is a list of T cell receptor beta chains from one sample in a study of CD8+ T cells in alopecia areata. The method was immunoSEQ multiplex PCR; TCRdb's version includes in-frame clones alone and lacks a portion of them. The data contain 190,000 or so clones, roughly 60% of them singletons. The sample consisted of CD4+ T cells sorted from blood, taken at week 24, from a patient treated with tofacitinib. The receptor source for this set is a human donor with alopecia areata. The CDR3 runs from the conserved cysteine through the conserved F or W. D genes are given only for firm matches. Clone size, where shown, is once, few, many, or a class for clones that have expanded.

V	size	J	D	DNA	CDR3
TRBV7-2	few	TRBJ2-3	-	TGTGCCAGCAGCTTCCGGTCCACCGCAGATACGCAGTATTTT	CASSFRSTADTQYF
TRBV7-9	-	TRBJ1-2	-	TGTGCCAGCAGTCGAGGTGACAGTTCAGGCTACACCTTC	CASSRGDSSGYTF
TRBV28	-	TRBJ2-1	-	TGTGCCAGCAGTTTATTAGCAACTGAGCAGTTCTTC	CASSLLATEQFF
TRBV19	-	TRBJ1-1	-	TGTGCCAGTTACAAGTCGACAGCCAACACTGAAGCTTTCTTT	CASYKSTANTEAFF
TRBV5-1	once	TRBJ2-5	TRBD2	TGCGCCAGCAGCTTGGAAAGCGGGGGGGCAGAGACCCAGTACTTC	CASSLESGGAETQYF
TRBV5-1	-	TRBJ2-5	-	TGCGCCAGCAGACGGGACTACAGGGAGGAAGAGACCCAGTACTTC	CASRRDYREEETQYF
TRBV5-4	-	TRBJ1-2	-	TGTGCCAGCAGCTCTCGACAGAGAGATGGCTACACCTTC	CASSSRQRDGYTF
TRBV5-4	few	TRBJ2-1	TRBD2	TGTGCCAGCAGCTTGGCCGGGGGGAGCTCCTACAATGAGCAGTTCTTC	CASSLAGGSSYNEQFF
TRBV4-3	once	TRBJ2-7	-	TGCGCCAGCAGCCAAGATAGGGGTGAGCAGTACTTC	CASSQDRGEQYF
TRBV30	-	TRBJ2-7	-	TGTGCCTGGTCGGGGGAAGGCGAGCAGTACTTC	CAWSGEGEQYF
TRBV28	-	TRBJ2-5	-	TGTGCCAGCAGTTTAGGGCTCGCGACAGACCAAGAGACCCAGTACTTC	CASSLGLATDQETQYF
TRBV5-1	-	TRBJ1-4	-	TGCGCCAGCAGCTTGGGGACCCCAACTAATGAAAAACTGTTTTTT	CASSLGTPTNEKLFF
TRBV4-1	-	TRBJ2-5	-	TGCGCCAGCAGCCGGGGCGAGGCAGACCAAGAGACCCAGTACTTC	CASSRGEADQETQYF
TRBV9	-	TRBJ2-3	TRBD1	TGTGCCAGCAGCGAGGCCTTAACAGGGGCAGATACGCAGTATTTT	CASSEALTGADTQYF
TRBV30	-	TRBJ1-1	-	TGTGCCTGGAGCCCAGGTGTGAACACTGAAGCTTTCTTT	CAWSPGVNTEAFF
TRBV11-2	few	TRBJ1-2	TRBD1	TGTGCCAGCAGCCCCGACCGACAGGGCTATGGCTACACCTTC	CASSPDRQGYGYTF
TRBV5-1	few	TRBJ2-2	-	TGCGCCAGTTTTCGCGGGACGTCCGAAGGCACCGGGGAGCTGTTTTTT	CASFRGTSEGTGELFF
TRBV5-1	-	TRBJ2-2	TRBD2	TGCGCCAGCAGCTTGGATGCTAGCGGGATCGGGACCGGGGAGCTGTTTTTT	CASSLDASGIGTGELFF
TRBV29-1	-	TRBJ1-2	TRBD1	TGCAGCGCCGTGCGCGGGACAGGGAATTCAGGCTACACCTTC	CSAVRGTGNSGYTF
TRBV2	-	TRBJ2-5	-	TGTGCCAGCAGTGAGGGCGAGACCCAGTACTTC	CASSEGETQYF
TRBV7-2	few	TRBJ2-7	-	TGTGCCAGCAGCCTGGCGGCTAGCGCCGACTACGAGCAGTACTTC	CASSLAASADYEQYF
TRBV9	-	TRBJ2-2	-	TGTGCCAGCAGCGTAGTTCCTAGCGCGAACACCGGGGAGCTGTTTTTT	CASSVVPSANTGELFF
TRBV19	few	TRBJ2-1	-	TGTGCCAGTAGTATAGTTGGCGGGGAAGGTGAGCAGTTCTTC	CASSIVGGEGEQFF
TRBV7-2	many	TRBJ1-2	-	TGTGCCAGCAGCTTCGGGACATCTAACTATGGCTACACCTTC	CASSFGTSNYGYTF
TRBV2	-	TRBJ2-5	TRBD2	TGTGCCAGCAGTGATCGGGCTAGCGGGAAAGAGACCCAGTACTTC	CASSDRASGKETQYF
TRBV7-8	few	TRBJ2-7	TRBD2	TGTGCCAGCAGCTCCCCGGGGGGGAGGAACGAGCAGTACTTC	CASSSPGGRNEQYF
TRBV6-5	-	TRBJ2-2	TRBD1	TGTGCCAGCAGTTATCGTTCAGGGGGCACCGGGGAGCTGTTTTTT	CASSYRSGGTGELFF
TRBV7-3	-	TRBJ2-1	TRBD2	TGTGCCAGCAGCCCCCCGGGACTACCTCACAATGAGCAGTTCTTC	CASSPPGLPHNEQFF
TRBV15	-	TRBJ2-5	TRBD2	TGTGCCACCAGCGTACGGGAGGCAGAGACCCAGTACTTC	CATSVREAETQYF
TRBV7-2	-	TRBJ2-5	TRBD2	TGTGCCAGCAGCTTATGGCCCCTAGCGGGAAGAAAAGAGACCCAGTACTTC	CASSLWPLAGRKETQYF
TRBV7-9	-	TRBJ1-2	-	TGTGCCAGCAGCTTCGGAAAACAGAAGGGCTACACCTTC	CASSFGKQKGYTF
TRBV6-5	once	TRBJ2-3	-	TGTGCCAGCAGCTCGGGACTGCCCCCGGATACGCAGTATTTT	CASSSGLPPDTQYF
TRBV10-3	-	TRBJ2-7	TRBD2	TGTGCCATCAGTGAGCAGGCTAGCGGGAGCGGCTACGAGCAGTACTTC	CAISEQASGSGYEQYF
TRBV10-3	-	TRBJ2-1	-	TGTGCCATCGCCGCGGAACTTTACAATGAGCAGTTCTTC	CAIAAELYNEQFF
TRBV7-3	-	TRBJ2-2	-	TGTGCCAGCAGCTTAGCATTATCGGGAACCGGGGAGCTGTTTTTT	CASSLALSGTGELFF
TRBV19	-	TRBJ1-1	-	TGTGCCAGTAGTATAGAGGGGTACACTGAAGCTTTCTTT	CASSIEGYTEAFF
TRBV30	few	TRBJ2-1	TRBD2	TGTGCCTGCAGACTAGCGGGAGGGCGTCATGAGCAGTTCTTC	CACRLAGGRHEQFF
TRBV5-1	once	TRBJ2-3	TRBD2	TGCGCCAGCAGCCTCGGGACTAGCGGGGAAGATACGCAGTATTTT	CASSLGTSGEDTQYF
TRBV2	-	TRBJ2-5	-	TGTGCCAGCAGTGGGTTGGGGACGGAACTTCAAGAGACCCAGTACTTC	CASSGLGTELQETQYF
TRBV29-1	-	TRBJ2-1	TRBD1	TGCAGCGTTGGACAGGGTTCCTACAATGAGCAGTTCTTC	CSVGQGSYNEQFF
TRBV30	-	TRBJ2-5	-	TGTGCCTGGAAGAGCTACAGACAAGAGACCCAGTACTTC	CAWKSYRQETQYF
TRBV20-1	-	TRBJ2-5	-	TGCAGTGCTAGCCCGAGGGAGACCCAGTACTTC	CSASPRETQYF
TRBV29-1	-	TRBJ2-1	TRBD2	TGCAGCGGACAGGGACTAGCGGGTGGGGAGCAGTTCTTC	CSGQGLAGGEQFF
TRBV27	-	TRBJ2-5	-	TGTGCCAGCAGTCCTCGCTCCCAAGAGACCCAGTACTTC	CASSPRSQETQYF
TRBV7-2	-	TRBJ2-3	-	TGTGCCAGCAGCTTAATGGGACCCCCAGATACGCAGTATTTT	CASSLMGPPDTQYF
TRBV5-1	-	TRBJ2-1	-	TGCGCCAGCAGCTCGACGGGCAATGAGCAGTTCTTC	CASSSTGNEQFF
TRBV30	-	TRBJ1-5	-	TGTGCCTGGAGTATGGGGAACGGGCAGCCCCAGCATTTT	CAWSMGNGQPQHF
TRBV6-5	-	TRBJ2-7	TRBD2	TGTGCCAGCAGTACCTCTAGCGGGGGGCTCTACGAGCAGTACTTC	CASSTSSGGLYEQYF
TRBV4-1	-	TRBJ1-6	-	TGCGCCAGCAGCCAAGAAAAGGGGAGAGAGTCACCCCTCCACTTT	CASSQEKGRESPLHF
TRBV29-1	-	TRBJ2-5	-	TGCAGCGTTGGGAGTTCTCAGTACTTC	CSVGSSQYF
TRBV29-1	once	TRBJ1-2	-	TGCAGCGTTGTCGAGGGGCATGGCTACACCTTC	CSVVEGHGYTF